This T cell receptor beta chain was captured by sequencing in a study of blood T cell repertoires in COVID-19. Across the study: Samples taken during acute and convalescent COVID-19 were collected in the United States, Italy and Spain. T cells, B-cell-depleted T cells, or PBMCs provided the cDNA or gDNA that served as material.

In the authors' workflow: Amplification with reference gene primers provided the estimates of nucleated cell counts. Method: immunoSEQ multiplex PCR; TCRdb's copy keeps in-frame clones and lacks some. V and J calls and clone size are as listed in that table; D and trimming were resolved from the DNA. Of 140,000 to 150,000 clones in the sample, around four fifths were seen once. The CDR3 contains 19 residues. Germline V CDR1 and CDR2: KGHDR, SFDVKD. J gave up 3 bases and V 2 bases, and 12 bases lay outside the gene matches. This chain joins TRBV24-1 and TRBJ2-1; the match to TRBD1 covers 10 bases. Material for sequencing was peripheral blood. The source is a human donor in a cohort sampled during active COVID-19. The chain's CDR3 is CATSDSWGGRDRGYNEQFF. DNA for the CDR3: TGTGCCACCAGTGATTCCTGGGGGGGTCGGGACAGGGGCTACAATGAGCAGTTCTTC.